Below are 10 T cell receptor beta chains sequenced from a single sample in a study of cytomegalovirus exposure and HLA in healthy donors. It was with 60 Vbeta and 13 Jbeta primers that the PCR ran. The protocol was immunoSEQ multiplex PCR, while the TCRdb copy is restricted to in-frame clones and leaves out a portion. The sample consists of over 65,000 clones, 78% of them appearing once. Sequenced material: PBMCs. Receptor source: a man aged 35-49 years in good health and CMV-seronegative.

The chain links TRBV5-1 to TRBJ2-2, with TRBD1 matching 8 bases. The germline V gene has CDR1 SGHRS and CDR2 YFSETQ. The CDR3 is made up of 16 amino acids. Losses at the gene ends were 0 bases for V and 3 bases for J; bases not matched to a gene: 4. DNA for the CDR3: TGCGCCAGCAGCTTGGTTCAGGGGGCGGACACCGGGGAGCTGTTTTTT. Translating it yields CASSLVQGADTGELFF.

This clone is judged large. Other DNA variants within this sample encode the same CDR3. V and J are TRBV5-5 and TRBJ2-2; D may be TRBD1 (5 bases). Germline assignment: CDR1 SGHKS and CDR2 YYEKEE (reference sequence). The CDR3 loop spans 15 amino acids. Deletions cut 0 bases from V and 3 bases from J, with 9 bases between. CDR3 protein: CASSLVQVDTGELFF. The DNA for the CDR3 is TGTGCCAGCAGCTTGGTACAGGTCGACACCGGGGAGCTGTTTTTT. The whole variable domain, remainder taken from reference TRBV5-5 and TRBJ2-2, is DAGVTQSPTHLIKTRGQQVTLRCSPISGHKSVSWYQQVLGQGPQFIFQYYEKEERGRGNFPDRFSARQFPNYSSELNVNALLLGDSALYLCASSLVQVDTGELFFGEGSRLTVL.

This clone was seen a single time. The rearrangement links TRBV11-2 to TRBJ1-1, with TRBD1 as a possible D gene (6 bases). CDR3 length equals 13 residues. Trimming left V 5 bases short and J 2 bases short, with 9 bases between. Per the germline V gene, CDR1 is SGHAT and CDR2 is FQNNGV. CDR3 amino acids: CASSPRGNTEAFF. The CDR3 region has the DNA TGTGCCAGCAGCCCCAGGGGAAACACTGAAGCTTTCTTT.

V usage is TRBV5-4 and J usage is TRBJ2-5, with 12 bases identical to TRBD2. TRBJ2-7 matches the DNA end more closely, so the J call is doubtful. This CDR3 spans 15 amino acids. The V gene's germline CDR1 is SGHNT and CDR2 YYREEE (reference sequence). The CDR3 bases are TGTGCCAGCAGCCTACTAGCGGGGGGCATCTACGAGCAGTACTTC. It encodes CASSLLAGGIYEQYF.

V gene TRBV4-1 combines with J gene TRBJ1-6; a possible D gene is TRBD1 (5 bases). V lost 0 bases to trimming and J lost 7 bases, with 13 bases between them. The CDR3 length is 16 residues. Per germline, CDR1 MGHRA and CDR2 YSYEKL. CDR3 sequence: CASSQEQGRWNSPLHF. DNA of the CDR3: TGCGCCAGCAGCCAAGAGCAGGGTCGCTGGAATTCACCCCTCCACTTT.

Comment on this clone: A far more abundant clone sits one base away, making this likely a read error. The V gene is TRBV2, the J gene TRBJ2-1; TRBD2 agrees at 7 bases. The CDR3 has 16 amino acids. The germline gives CDR1 SNHLY, CDR2 FYNNEI. The CDR3 loop reads CASSEPSGASSNEQFF. CDR3 in DNA: TGTGCCAGCAGTGAACCTAGCGGTGCCTCCTCCAATGAGCAGTTCTTC.

This clone showed up just a few times. The rearrangement uses TRBV5-1 and TRBJ1-1; possible D gene TRBD1, 5 bases. The CDR3 sequence is 14 residues long. CDR1 is SGHRS, CDR2 YFSETQ, per germline. V dropped 3 bases and J dropped 4 bases, with 13 bases sitting between them. CDR3 amino acids: CASSSAQGGTEAFF. CDR3 DNA: TGCGCCAGCAGCTCGGCGCAGGGAGGCACTGAAGCTTTCTTT.

The rearrangement links TRBV19 to TRBJ1-5; D is perhaps TRBD1 (5 bases). Per germline, CDR1 LNHDA and CDR2 SQIVND (reference sequence). CDR3 length: 13 residues. Trimming took off 6 bases at V and 7 bases at J, with 13 bases between the two ends. The CDR3 DNA follows: TGTGCCAGTAGCGAGACCACAGGCCAGCCCCAGCATTTT. Amino acids: CASSETTGQPQHF.

A few counts support this clone. The V call is TRBV6-1, the J call TRBJ1-1, with D uncertain. Germline CDR1 and CDR2: MNHNS and SASEGT. CDR3 length equals 13 residues. V lost 0 bases to trimming and J lost 11 bases, with 13 bases between them. CDR3 in DNA: TGTGCCAGCAGTGAAGCTAGAGGGTCCGGGGCTTTCTTT. Its protein is CASSEARGSGAFF.

J is TRBJ1-1 and V is TRBV7-2; D might be TRBD1 (5 bases). The CDR3 totals 17 residues. The V gene's germline CDR1 is SGHTA and CDR2 FQGNSA. Between the trimmed V and J ends, which lost 1 base and 0 bases, there was a span of 15 bases. DNA of the CDR3: TGTGCCAGCAGCTTAGTTCAGTCCAGGGCCATGAACACTGAAGCTTTCTTT. Encoded protein: CASSLVQSRAMNTEAFF.